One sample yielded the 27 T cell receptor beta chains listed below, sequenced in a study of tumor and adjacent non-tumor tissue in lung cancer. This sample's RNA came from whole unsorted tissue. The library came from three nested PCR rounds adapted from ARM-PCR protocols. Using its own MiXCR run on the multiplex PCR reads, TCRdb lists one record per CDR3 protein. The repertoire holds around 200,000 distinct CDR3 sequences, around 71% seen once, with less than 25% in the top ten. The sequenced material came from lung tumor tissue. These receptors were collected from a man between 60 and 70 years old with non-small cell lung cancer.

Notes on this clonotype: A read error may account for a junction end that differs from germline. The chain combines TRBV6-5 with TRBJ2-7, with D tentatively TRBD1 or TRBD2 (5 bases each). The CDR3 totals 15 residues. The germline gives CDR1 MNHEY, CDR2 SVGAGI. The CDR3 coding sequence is TGTGCCAGCGGTAATGGGGGAGTCACCCGCTATGAGCAGAACTTC. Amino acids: CASGNGGVTRYEQNF.

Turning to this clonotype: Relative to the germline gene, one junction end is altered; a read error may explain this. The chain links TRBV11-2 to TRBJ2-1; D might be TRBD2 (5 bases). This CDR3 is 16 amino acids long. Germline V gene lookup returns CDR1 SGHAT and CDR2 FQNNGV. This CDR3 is CASSPGAGSSYNEPFF. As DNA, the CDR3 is TGTGCCAGCAGTCCTGGTGCTGGGAGCTCCTACAATGAGCCGTTCTTC.

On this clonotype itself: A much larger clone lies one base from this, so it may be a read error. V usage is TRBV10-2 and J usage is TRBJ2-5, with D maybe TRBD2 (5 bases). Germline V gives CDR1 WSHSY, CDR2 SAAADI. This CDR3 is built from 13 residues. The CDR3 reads CATSEDYRETQYF. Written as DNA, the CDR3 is TGCGCCACCAGTGAAGACTACCGAGAGACCCAGTACTTC.

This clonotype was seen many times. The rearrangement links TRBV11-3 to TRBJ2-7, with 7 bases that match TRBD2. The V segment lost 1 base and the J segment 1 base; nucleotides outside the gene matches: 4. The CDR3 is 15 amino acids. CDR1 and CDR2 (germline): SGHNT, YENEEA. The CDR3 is CASSLVGGKSYEQYF. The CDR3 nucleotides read TGTGCCAGCAGCTTAGTGGGGGGGAAGTCCTACGAGCAGTACTTC.

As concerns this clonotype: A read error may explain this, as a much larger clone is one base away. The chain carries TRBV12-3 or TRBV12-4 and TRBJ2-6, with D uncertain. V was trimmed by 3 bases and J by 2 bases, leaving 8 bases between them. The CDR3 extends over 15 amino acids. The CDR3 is CASSLEIPGANVLTF. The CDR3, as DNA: TGTGCCAGCAGTTTGGAAATCCCTGGGGCCAACGTCCTGACTTTC.

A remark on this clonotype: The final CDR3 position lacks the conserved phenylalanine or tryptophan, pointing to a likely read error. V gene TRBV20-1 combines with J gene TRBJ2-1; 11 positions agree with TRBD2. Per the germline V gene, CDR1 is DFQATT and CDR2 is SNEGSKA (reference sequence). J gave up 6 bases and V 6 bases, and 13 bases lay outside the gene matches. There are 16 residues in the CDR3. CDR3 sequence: CSAERIAGGPFNEQFL. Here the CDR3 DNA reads TGCAGTGCAGAGCGTATAGCGGGAGGGCCGTTCAATGAGCAGTTCCTC.

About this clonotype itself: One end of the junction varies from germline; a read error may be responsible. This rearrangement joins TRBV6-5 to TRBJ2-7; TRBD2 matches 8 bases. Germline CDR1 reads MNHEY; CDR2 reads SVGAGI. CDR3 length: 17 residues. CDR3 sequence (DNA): TGTGTCAGCAGCCGAGGGGCAGCGGGAGACTCTTCCTACGAGCAGTACTTC. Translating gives CVSSRGAAGDSSYEQYF.

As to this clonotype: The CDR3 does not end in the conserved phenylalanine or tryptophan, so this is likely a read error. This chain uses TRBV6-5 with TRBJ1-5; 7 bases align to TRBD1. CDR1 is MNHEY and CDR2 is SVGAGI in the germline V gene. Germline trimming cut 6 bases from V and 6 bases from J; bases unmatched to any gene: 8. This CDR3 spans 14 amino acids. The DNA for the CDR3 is TGTGCCAGCAGGGGGATAGGGGGCGGTCAGCCCCAGCATTTA. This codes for CASRGIGGGQPQHL.

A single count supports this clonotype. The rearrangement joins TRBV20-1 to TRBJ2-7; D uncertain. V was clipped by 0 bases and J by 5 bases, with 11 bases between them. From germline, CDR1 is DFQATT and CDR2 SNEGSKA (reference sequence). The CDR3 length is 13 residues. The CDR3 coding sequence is TGCAGTGCTAGAGATCATGGAGTCAACGAGCAGTACTTC. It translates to CSARDHGVNEQYF.

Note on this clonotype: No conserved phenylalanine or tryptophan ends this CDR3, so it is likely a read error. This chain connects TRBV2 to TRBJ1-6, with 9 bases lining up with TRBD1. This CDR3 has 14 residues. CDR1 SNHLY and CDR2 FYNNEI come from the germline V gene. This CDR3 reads CASSEGDRVSPLHY. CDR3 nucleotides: TGCGCCAGCAGTGAAGGGGACAGGGTTTCACCCCTCCACTAT.

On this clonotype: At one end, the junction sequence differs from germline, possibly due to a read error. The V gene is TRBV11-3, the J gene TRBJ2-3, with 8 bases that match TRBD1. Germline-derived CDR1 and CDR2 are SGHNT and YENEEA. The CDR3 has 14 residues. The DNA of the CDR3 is TGTGCCGGCAGCTTTGACAGGGGAACAGATACACAGTATTTT. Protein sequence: CAGSFDRGTDTQYF. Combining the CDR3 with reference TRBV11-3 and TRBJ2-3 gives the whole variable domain EAGVVQSPRYKIIEKKQPVAFWCNPISGHNTLYWYLQNLGQGPELLIRYENEEAVDDSQLPKDRFSAERLKGVDSTLKIQPAELGDSAVYLCAGSFDRGTDTQYFGPGTRLTVL.

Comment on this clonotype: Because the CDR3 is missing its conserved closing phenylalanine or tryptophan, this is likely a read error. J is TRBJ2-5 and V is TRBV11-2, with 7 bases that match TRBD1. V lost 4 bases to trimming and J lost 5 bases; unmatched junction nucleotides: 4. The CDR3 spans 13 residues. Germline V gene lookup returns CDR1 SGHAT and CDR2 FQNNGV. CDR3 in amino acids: CASSSTGEETQYL. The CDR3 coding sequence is TGTGCCAGCAGCTCCACAGGGGAGGAGACCCAGTACCTC.

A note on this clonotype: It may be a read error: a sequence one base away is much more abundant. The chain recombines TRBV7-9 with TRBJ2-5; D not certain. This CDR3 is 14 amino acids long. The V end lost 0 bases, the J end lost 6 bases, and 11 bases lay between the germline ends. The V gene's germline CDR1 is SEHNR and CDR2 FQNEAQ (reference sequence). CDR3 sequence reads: CASSLAMGFKTQYF. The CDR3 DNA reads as TGTGCCAGCAGCTTAGCGATGGGTTTCAAGACCCAGTACTTC.

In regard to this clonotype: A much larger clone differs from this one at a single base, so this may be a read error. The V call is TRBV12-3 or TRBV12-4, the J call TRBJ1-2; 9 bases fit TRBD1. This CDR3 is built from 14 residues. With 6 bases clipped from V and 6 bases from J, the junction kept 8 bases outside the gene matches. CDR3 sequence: CASSPQGAGHGYTF. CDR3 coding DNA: TGTGCCAGCAGCCCACAGGGGGCGGGCCATGGCTACACCTTC.

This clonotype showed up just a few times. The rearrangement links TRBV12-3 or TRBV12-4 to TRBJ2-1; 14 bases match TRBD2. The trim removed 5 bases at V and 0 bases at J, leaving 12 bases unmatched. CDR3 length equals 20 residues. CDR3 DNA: TGTGCCAGCAGTCCCACGACTAGCGGGAGGGCCCGGGTCTCCTACAATGAGCAGTTCTTC. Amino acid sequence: CASSPTTSGRARVSYNEQFF.

The CDR3 DNA reads TGTGCCAGCAGCATCGACAGGGGAGTTGAGTATCAAGAGACCCAGTACTTC. Its translation is CASSIDRGVEYQETQYF. The chain carries TRBV11-1 and TRBJ2-5, with 8 bases that match TRBD1. The trim removed 5 bases at V and 2 bases at J, leaving 13 bases unmatched. This CDR3 is built from 17 residues. Looked up from germline, CDR1 is SGHAT and CDR2 is FQDESV (reference sequence).

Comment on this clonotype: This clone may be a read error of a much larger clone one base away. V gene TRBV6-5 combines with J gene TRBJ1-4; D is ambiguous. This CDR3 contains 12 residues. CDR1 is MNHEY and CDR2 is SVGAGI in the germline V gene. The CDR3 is CTSGRPREKLFF. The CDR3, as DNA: TGTACCAGCGGGCGGCCCAGGGAAAAACTGTTTTTT.

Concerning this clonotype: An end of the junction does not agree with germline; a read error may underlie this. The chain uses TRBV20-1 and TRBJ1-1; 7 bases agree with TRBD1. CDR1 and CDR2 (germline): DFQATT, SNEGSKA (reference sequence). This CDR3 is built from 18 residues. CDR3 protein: CSVRPAGTAFLMNTEAFF. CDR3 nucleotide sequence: TGCAGTGTTAGACCAGCCGGGACAGCGTTTTTAATGAACACTGAAGCTTTCTTT.

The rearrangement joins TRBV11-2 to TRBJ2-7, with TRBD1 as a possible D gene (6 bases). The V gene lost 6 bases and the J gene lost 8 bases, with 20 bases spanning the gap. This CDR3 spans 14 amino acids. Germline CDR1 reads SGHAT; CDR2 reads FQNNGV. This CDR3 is CASSHREQYPKQYF. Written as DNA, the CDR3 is TGTGCCAGCAGTCACAGGGAACAATATCCTAAGCAGTACTTC.

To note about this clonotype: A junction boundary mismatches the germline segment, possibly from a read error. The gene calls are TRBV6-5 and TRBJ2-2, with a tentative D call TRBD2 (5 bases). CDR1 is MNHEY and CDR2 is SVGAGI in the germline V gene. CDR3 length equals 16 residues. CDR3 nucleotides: TGTGCCAGCAGTTACTCTAAGCGTCAGTATACCGGGGAGCTGTCTTTT. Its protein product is CASSYSKRQYTGELSF.

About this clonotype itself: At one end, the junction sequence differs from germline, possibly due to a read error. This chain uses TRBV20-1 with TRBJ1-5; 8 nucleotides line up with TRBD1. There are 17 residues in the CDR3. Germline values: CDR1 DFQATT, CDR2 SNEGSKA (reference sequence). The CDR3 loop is CGASPTDRGYSSQPQHF. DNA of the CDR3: TGCGGTGCTAGTCCTACCGACAGGGGATATAGCAGTCAGCCCCAGCATTTT.

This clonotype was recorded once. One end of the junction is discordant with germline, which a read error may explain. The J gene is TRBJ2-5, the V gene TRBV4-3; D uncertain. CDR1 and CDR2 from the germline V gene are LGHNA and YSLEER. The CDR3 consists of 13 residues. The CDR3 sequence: CTSSQDPGETQYF. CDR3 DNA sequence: TGCACCAGCAGCCAAGATCCAGGAGAGACCCAGTACTTC.

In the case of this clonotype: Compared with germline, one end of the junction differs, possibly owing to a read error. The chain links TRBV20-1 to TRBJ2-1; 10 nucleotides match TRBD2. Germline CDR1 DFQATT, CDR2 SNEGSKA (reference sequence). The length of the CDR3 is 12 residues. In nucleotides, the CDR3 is TGCATTGCTCGAAGCGGGAGGGACGAGCAGTTCTTC. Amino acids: CIARSGRDEQFF.

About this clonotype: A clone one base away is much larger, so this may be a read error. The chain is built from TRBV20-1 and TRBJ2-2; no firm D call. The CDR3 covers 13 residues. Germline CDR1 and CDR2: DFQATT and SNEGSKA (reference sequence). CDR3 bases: TGCAATGCTAGGACGGGGAACACCGGGGAGCTGTTTTTT. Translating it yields CNARTGNTGELFF.

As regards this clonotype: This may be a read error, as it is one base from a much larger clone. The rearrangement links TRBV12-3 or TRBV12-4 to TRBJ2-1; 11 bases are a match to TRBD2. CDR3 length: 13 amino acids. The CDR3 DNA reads TGTGCCTGCAGTCCTGGGACTAGCGGTGAGCAGTTCTTC. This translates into CACSPGTSGEQFF.

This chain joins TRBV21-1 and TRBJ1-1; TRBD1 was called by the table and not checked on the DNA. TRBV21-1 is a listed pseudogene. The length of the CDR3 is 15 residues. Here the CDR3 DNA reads TGTGCCAGCAGCCAAGCAGAACAGGCGAACACTGAAGCTTTCTTT. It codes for CASSQAEQANTEAFF.

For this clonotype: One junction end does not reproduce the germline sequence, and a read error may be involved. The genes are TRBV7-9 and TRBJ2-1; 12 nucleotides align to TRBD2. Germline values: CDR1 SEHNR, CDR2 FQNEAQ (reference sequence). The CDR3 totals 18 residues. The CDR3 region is CVSSRPASGREWVNEQFF. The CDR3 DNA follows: TGTGTCAGCAGCCGTCCTGCTAGCGGGAGGGAATGGGTCAATGAGCAGTTCTTC.